This T cell receptor (beta chain) comes out of a study of blood T cell repertoires in COVID-19. Study-wide context: Both acute and convalescent COVID-19 samples were obtained from the United States, Italy and Spain. The cDNA or gDNA used as material had been derived from T cells, B-cell-depleted T cells, or PBMCs.

The V gene end was trimmed by 6 bases and the J gene end by 13 bases; junction bases not matched to a gene: 11. The CDR3 contains 12 residues. Germline CDR1 is SQVTM and CDR2 is ANQGSEA. Original data processing: Researchers report that nucleated cell counts were estimated from reference gene primer amplification. Repertoires were generated with immunoSEQ multiplex PCR, while TCRdb's copy carries only in-frame clones and drops some. V and J calls and clone size are given by that table; D and trimming were obtained from the DNA. The table has around 220,000 clones, just over 85% seen once. This TCR derives from a man aged 45-60 years with acute or convalescent COVID-19. The V call is TRBV29-1, the J call TRBJ1-4; 7 bases align to TRBD1. Sequenced material: peripheral blood. CDR3 DNA sequence: TGCAGCGTCACCACAGGGGCTGGGGTACTGTTTTTT. It codes for CSVTTGAGVLFF.